This T cell receptor (beta chain) is drawn from a study of blood T cell repertoires in COVID-19. J gave up 10 bases and V 6 bases, and 5 bases lay outside the gene matches. The CDR3 is made up of 12 amino acids. Looked up from germline, CDR1 is SEHNR and CDR2 is FQNEAQ (reference sequence). Under the authors' procedure: Quantification of nucleated cells was approximated via reference gene primer amplification. Clones were read by immunoSEQ multiplex PCR, and TCRdb kept only the in-frame ones, dropping some. Clone size and the V and J calls come from that table; the DNA yielded D and trimming. The data hold over 130,000 clones, with over 65% observed a single time.

Sequencing was carried out using peripheral blood. This receptor was taken from a man in his 70s with acute or convalescent COVID-19. The J gene is TRBJ2-1, the V gene TRBV7-9, with 8 bases matching TRBD1. CDR3 residues: CASSWDRNEQFF. Written as DNA, the CDR3 is TGTGCCAGCAGTTGGGACAGGAACGAGCAGTTCTTC.